One sample yielded the 13 T cell receptor beta chains listed below, sequenced in a study of blood T cell repertoires in COVID-19 (dated by TCRdb to the early 2020s). The library was produced with the immunoSEQ multiplex PCR assay. This immuneACCESS table, as held by TCRdb, lists in-frame sequences with V and J called but not all clones. Of the missing ones, under half trace to an unresolved V gene in checked studies; the others have no known cause. Across this sample there are about 140,000 clones, with 85% to 90% seen only once. The ten largest clones capture 5.4% of the sample. Material for sequencing was peripheral blood. These receptors were taken from a human donor in a cohort sampled during active COVID-19.

The chain couples TRBV6-5 to TRBJ1-1; D gene uncertain. This CDR3 spans 14 amino acids. CDR1 and CDR2 from the germline V gene are MNHEY and SVGAGI. The V end lost 5 bases, the J end lost 4 bases, and 14 bases lay between the germline ends. The CDR3: CASSPPLEGTEAFF. In DNA form, the CDR3 reads TGTGCCAGCAGTCCGCCCTTGGAGGGCACTGAAGCTTTCTTT.

V gene TRBV14 combines with J gene TRBJ2-7; 7 nucleotides line up with TRBD2. Unmatched junction bases numbered 21, after V lost 8 bases and J lost 2 bases. This CDR3 has 18 residues. Germline CDR1 reads SGHDN; CDR2 reads FVKESK. The CDR3 DNA sequence: TGTGCCAGCTCACGAATTAGTAGGGTAGCGGGCCACCCCTACGAGCAGTACTTC. It codes for CASSRISRVAGHPYEQYF.

The chain uses TRBV2 and TRBJ2-3; 12 bases agree with TRBD2. V lost 0 bases to trimming and J lost 6 bases; unmatched junction nucleotides: 10. This CDR3 region has 18 residues. Germline CDR1 and CDR2: SNHLY and FYNNEI. CDR3 DNA sequence: TGTGCCAGCAGTGAAGCGCTGCTAGCGGGGGGGCTATCCGATACGCAGTATTTT. This translates into CASSEALLAGGLSDTQYF.

The J gene is TRBJ1-3, the V gene TRBV27; D remains unclear. The CDR3 totals 14 residues. Germline V lookup: CDR1 MNHEY, CDR2 SMNVEV (reference sequence). V was cut by 4 bases and J by 0 bases, with 7 bases left in between. CDR3 coding DNA: TGTGCCAGCAGTTCTACCTCCTCTGGAAACACCATATATTTT. This codes for CASSSTSSGNTIYF.

The genes are TRBV4-2 and TRBJ2-1, with 7 bases identical to TRBD1. Germline V lookup: CDR1 LGHNA, CDR2 YNFKEQ. Losses at the gene ends were 4 bases for V and 7 bases for J; bases not matched to a gene: 16. This CDR3 is 17 amino acids long. The CDR3 coding sequence is TGTGCCAGCAGCCCCTTAAGGGGGCAGGGGATCTTAAATGAGCAGTTCTTC. Its protein is CASSPLRGQGILNEQFF.

The CDR3 sequence: CAIRRAKNTGELFF. The CDR3 DNA follows: TGTGCCATCAGGCGGGCTAAGAACACCGGGGAGCTGTTTTTT. The rearrangement links TRBV10-3 to TRBJ2-2; a possible D gene is TRBD2 (5 bases). The V gene's germline CDR1 is ENHRY and CDR2 SYGVKD. Trimming shortened V by 6 bases and J by 1 base, and 9 bases separated the two germline ends. The CDR3 consists of 14 residues.

The chain joins TRBV24-1 to TRBJ2-1; TRBD2 might be the D (6 bases). The CDR3 totals 16 residues. The germline V gene has CDR1 KGHDR and CDR2 SFDVKD. V gave up 2 bases and J gave up 7 bases, with 17 bases separating them. The CDR3 sequence: CATSDSGELGLNEQFF. The CDR3 bases are TGTGCCACCAGTGATTCGGGGGAACTAGGGCTGAATGAGCAGTTCTTC.

The chain has TRBV7-3 and TRBJ2-6, with 12 nucleotides matching TRBD2. Germline V gene lookup returns CDR1 SGHTA and CDR2 FQGTGA. V trimming: 4 bases; J trimming: 0 bases; junction bases outside the gene matches: 16. CDR3 length equals 22 residues. The CDR3 loop is CASSSQTSGGPLRSSGANVLTF. The CDR3 DNA follows: TGTGCCAGCAGCTCTCAGACTAGCGGGGGCCCACTCAGGAGCTCTGGGGCCAACGTCCTGACTTTC. The variable domain in full, with the rest retrieved from reference TRBV7-3 and TRBJ2-6, is GAGVSQTPSNKVTEKGKYVELRCDPISGHTALYWYRQSLGQGPEFLIYFQGTGAADDSGLPNDRFFAVRPEGSVSTLKIQRTERGDSAVYLCASSSQTSGGPLRSSGANVLTFGAGSRLTVL.

The chain has TRBV18 and TRBJ2-5, with 8 bases that match TRBD2. V shed 6 bases, J shed 2 bases, and the junction held 2 bases outside the gene matches. Per the germline V gene, CDR1 is KGHSH and CDR2 is LQKENI. The CDR3 spans 13 residues. This CDR3 is CASSTSVQETQYF. The CDR3 DNA is TGTGCCAGCTCGACTAGCGTGCAAGAGACCCAGTACTTC.

The rearrangement links TRBV5-4 to TRBJ1-1, with D maybe TRBD1 (5 bases). Germline lookup yields CDR1 SGHNT and CDR2 YYREEE (reference sequence). CDR3 size: 13 residues. Trimming stripped 4 bases from V and 4 bases from J, with 11 bases between. The CDR3 spells CASSSRQITEAFF. The CDR3 region has the DNA TGTGCCAGCAGCAGCAGACAGATCACTGAAGCTTTCTTT.

The chain employs TRBV5-4 and TRBJ2-7; D possibly corresponds to TRBD2 (6 bases). Germline-derived CDR1 and CDR2 are SGHNT and YYREEE (reference sequence). The CDR3 length is 14 residues. V dropped 3 bases and J dropped 4 bases, with 14 bases sitting between them. CDR3 DNA sequence: TGTGCCAGCAGCTCCGGGACTGCCGGTTACGAGCAGTACTTC. Translating it yields CASSSGTAGYEQYF.

The chain has TRBV3-1 (or the pseudogene TRBV3-2) and TRBJ2-3; tentatively, D is TRBD2 (5 bases). The CDR3 is made up of 13 amino acids. With 4 bases removed from V and 3 bases from J, the gap between germline ends came to 8 bases. In germline, CDR1 is LGHDT, CDR2 YNNKEL (reference sequence). The CDR3: CASSPGGTDTQYF. In DNA form, the CDR3 reads TGTGCCAGCAGCCCTGGCGGGACAGATACGCAGTATTTT.

This clone was seen more than once but under ten times. This chain links TRBV5-1 with TRBJ2-7; the match to TRBD2 covers 9 bases. The CDR3 covers 15 residues. The V segment lost 4 bases and the J segment 5 bases; nucleotides outside the gene matches: 10. CDR1 and CDR2 from the germline V gene are SGHRS and YFSETQ. CDR3 region: CASSIFSGRLDEQYF. The CDR3 region has the DNA TGCGCCAGCAGCATCTTTAGCGGGAGACTCGACGAGCAGTACTTC.